A selection of T cell receptor beta chains follows, all from one sample in a study of cytomegalovirus exposure and HLA in healthy donors. The method was immunoSEQ multiplex PCR; TCRdb's version includes in-frame clones alone and lacks a portion of them. Of about 160,000 clones in the sample, about 86% were seen once. Sequenced: PBMCs. The receptors stem from a woman between 18 and 29 years old in good health and CMV-seronegative. Both conserved end residues are part of each CDR3. The D gene is left open where the match is weak. Clone size is given for some rows only: seen once, a few or many times, or a class if the clone is expanded.

TRBV5-5	TRBJ1-2	.	.	TGTGCCAGCAGCTTGACACAGGGTGACTATGGCTACACCTTC	CASSLTQGDYGYTF
TRBV6-1	TRBJ1-6	.	.	TGTGCCAGCAGTGAAAGAGATGGGGACACCACGTATTCACCCCTCCACTTT	CASSERDGDTTYSPLHF
TRBV6-6	TRBJ1-5	TRBD1	.	TGTGCCAGCAGTTACCAGAAACAGGGGGTTACTCAGCCCCAGCATTTT	CASSYQKQGVTQPQHF
TRBV11-2	TRBJ2-1	TRBD2	once	TGTGCCAGCAGCCTTGGACTAGCGGTCTACAATGAGCAGTTCTTC	CASSLGLAVYNEQFF
TRBV5-1	TRBJ2-4	.	.	TGCGCCAGCAGCTTGGGGGCTGTACCAAACATTCAGTACTTC	CASSLGAVPNIQYF
TRBV29-1	TRBJ2-7	TRBD1	once	TGCAGCGTGGCTGGACAGGGGACCTACGAGCAGTACTTC	CSVAGQGTYEQYF
TRBV28	TRBJ2-4	TRBD1	.	TGTGCCAGCAGTTTGGGACAGGGGGCCGCCAAAAACATTCAGTACTTC	CASSLGQGAAKNIQYF
TRBV11-3	TRBJ1-6	.	few	TGTGCCAGCAGCTTAGTAGCGACTAGAGACTCGAGTTCACCCCTCCACTTT	CASSLVATRDSSSPLHF
TRBV28	TRBJ1-4	TRBD1	.	TGTGCCAGCAGTTTACGGACAGGACGGGGAAAACTGTTTTTT	CASSLRTGRGKLFF
TRBV18	TRBJ2-1	TRBD1	.	TGTGCCAGCTCAGAGACAGGGGGCCGGATTGAGCAGTTCTTC	CASSETGGRIEQFF
TRBV9	TRBJ1-2	TRBD1	.	TGTGCCAGCAGCGTAGCGGGACAGGGGATCTATGGCTACACCTTC	CASSVAGQGIYGYTF
TRBV27	TRBJ1-2	TRBD1	.	TGTGCCAGCAGGGTCCTCGGACAGGGGAATAACTATGGCTACACCTTC	CASRVLGQGNNYGYTF
TRBV7-9	TRBJ1-5	TRBD1	.	TGTGCCAGCAGCTCCAAAGGGGGGGGACAGGTTTATAGCAATCAGCCCCAGCATTTT	CASSSKGGGQVYSNQPQHF
TRBV5-1	TRBJ2-5	.	.	TGCGCCAGCAGCCCCGCCGGAGGCCTCCAAGAGACCCAGTACTTC	CASSPAGGLQETQYF
TRBV18	TRBJ2-5	TRBD1	.	TGTGCCAGCTCAGCGAGACAGGGTGAGACCCAGTACTTC	CASSARQGETQYF
TRBV28	TRBJ1-2	TRBD1	.	TGTGCCAGCAGACCGGGACAGGGTGATGGCTACACCTTC	CASRPGQGDGYTF
TRBV19	TRBJ2-7	TRBD2	.	TGTGCCAGTAGTCCCTTAGCGGGGGCGCGTGAGCAGTACTTC	CASSPLAGAREQYF
TRBV28	TRBJ1-2	.	once	TGTGCCAGCAGTTCCCCAGGGGAGAAAGGCTACACCTTC	CASSSPGEKGYTF
TRBV29-1	TRBJ2-1	TRBD1	.	TGCAGCGTTGTGGACAGGGAATTTGAGGTTTCCTACAATGAGCAGTTCTTC	CSVVDREFEVSYNEQFF
TRBV5-1	TRBJ2-5	TRBD2	.	TGCGCCAGCAGCTTGCCACGGGGGGCCCAGTACTTC	CASSLPRGAQYF
TRBV2	TRBJ2-3	.	.	TGTGCCAGCAGTGTACAGACCACAGATACGCAGTATTTT	CASSVQTTDTQYF
TRBV4-2	TRBJ1-5	.	.	TGTGCCAGCAGCCCCGGACTAAGTGGGAATCAGCCCCAGCATTTT	CASSPGLSGNQPQHF
TRBV6-5	TRBJ1-5	.	once	TGTGCCAGCAGCACCGGTTTGCATCAGCCCCAGCATTTT	CASSTGLHQPQHF
TRBV6-1	TRBJ1-2	.	.	TGTGCCAGCAGTGAAGGAGAGGGATTCTATGGCTACACCTTC	CASSEGEGFYGYTF
TRBV5-1	TRBJ2-7	TRBD1	.	TGCGCCAGCAGCTGGGGACAGGGGCACTACGAGCAGTACTTC	CASSWGQGHYEQYF
TRBV7-8	TRBJ1-2	TRBD1	.	TGTGCCAGCAGCCATAGGACAGGGCATGGCTACACCTTC	CASSHRTGHGYTF
TRBV11-2	TRBJ1-2	.	.	TGTGCCAGCAGCTTAGGGTCCAGGGGTGGATATGGCTACACCTTC	CASSLGSRGGYGYTF
TRBV5-1	TRBJ2-2	TRBD1	.	TGCGCCAGCAGCCCCTGGACAGGGCTGGACACCGGGGAGCTGTTTTTT	CASSPWTGLDTGELFF
TRBV7-9	TRBJ2-5	TRBD1	.	TGTGCCAGCACCGACTTGGACAGGGCCAGACAAGAGACCCAGTACTTC	CASTDLDRARQETQYF
TRBV7-8	TRBJ2-3	TRBD2	.	TGTGCCAGCAGCCGAGGACTAGCGGGAGGGCCAGGAGCAGATACGCAGTATTTT	CASSRGLAGGPGADTQYF
TRBV10-1	TRBJ1-3	.	.	TGCGCCAGTCTGACAACCAGCTCTGGAAACACCATATATTTT	CASLTTSSGNTIYF
TRBV6-5	TRBJ2-2	.	.	TGTGCCAGTAGCCAACCGCCGGACGGGGAGCTGTTTTTT	CASSQPPDGELFF
TRBV2	TRBJ2-7	.	.	TGTGCCAGCAGTGTACGAAGGGGAGGAGCGAGCGAGCAGTACTTC	CASSVRRGGASEQYF
TRBV6-5	TRBJ2-4	TRBD2	.	TGTGCCAGCAGTTACAGCCTCGGACTAGCGGCAAACATTCAGTACTTC	CASSYSLGLAANIQYF
TRBV18	TRBJ2-7	TRBD2	.	TGTGCCAGCTCACCAAAGACTAGCGCCTACGAGCAGTACTTC	CASSPKTSAYEQYF